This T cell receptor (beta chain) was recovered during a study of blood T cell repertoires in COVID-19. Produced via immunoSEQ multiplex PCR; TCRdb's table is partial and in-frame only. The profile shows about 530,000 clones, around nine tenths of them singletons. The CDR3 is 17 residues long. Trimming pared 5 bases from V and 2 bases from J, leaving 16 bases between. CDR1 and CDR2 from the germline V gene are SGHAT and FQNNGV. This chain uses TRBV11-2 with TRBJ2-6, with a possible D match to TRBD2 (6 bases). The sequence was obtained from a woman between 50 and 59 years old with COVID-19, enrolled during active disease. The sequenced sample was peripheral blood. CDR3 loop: CASSLAWAGTGANVLTF. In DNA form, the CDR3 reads TGTGCCAGCAGCCTTGCTTGGGCGGGGACTGGGGCCAACGTCCTGACTTTC.